The 9 T cell receptor beta chains reported below all come from one sample, sequenced in a study of human T cells and chemical hapten exposure (dated by TCRdb to about 2021). Reading the label with the study, this specimen's time point is: patch test 2, 6 weeks after DPC sensitization. The intended sense of this specimen's treatment or condition label: therapeutic diphenylcyclopropenone sensitization with weekly scalp DPC. Receptor amplification or capture employed RACE. Instrument used: NextSeq 500. The raw public data were reprocessed by TCRdb itself: fastp quality trimming at Q25, MiXCR clonotype calling, in-frame beta chains only. Rows are combined by CDR3 protein, so each entry shows the most common genes and DNA. The sample table shows just over 350,000 distinct CDR3 sequences, and roughly 6.3% are seen once. The top ten hold under 7% of the sample. The sample in question was whole blood, obtained in connection with sensitization to the hapten diphenylcyclopropenone (DPC). These receptors all come from a woman younger than 35 with alopecia areata. Some clones in this sample may be carry-over from other donors' samples.

This clonotype was observed a few times. The V gene is TRBV4-3, the J gene TRBJ2-7; 9 nucleotides align to TRBD2. CDR1 and CDR2 from the germline V gene are LGHNA and YSLEER. Trimming at V came to 0 bases and at J to 4 bases, leaving 10 bases not matched to a gene. The CDR3 length is 17 residues. The CDR3 here is CASSQDISGGTRYEQYF. The CDR3 region has the DNA TGCGCCAGCAGCCAAGATATAAGCGGGGGGACTCGTTACGAGCAGTACTTC.

This clonotype has ten or more counts. J is TRBJ2-2 and V is TRBV4-3, with 8 bases identical to TRBD2. From germline, CDR1 is LGHNA and CDR2 YSLEER. V trimming: 0 bases; J trimming: 4 bases; junction bases outside the gene matches: 10. The CDR3 loop spans 18 amino acids. The CDR3 bases are TGCGCCAGCAGCCAAGAGGTGGGCGGGGGGATGCTCACCGGGGAGCTGTTTTTT. This translates into CASSQEVGGGMLTGELFF.

This clonotype was seen at least ten times. This sequence joins TRBV12-3 or TRBV12-4 and TRBJ1-2, with 9 bases identical to TRBD1. The CDR3 extends over 13 amino acids. V was clipped by 6 bases and J by 8 bases; unmatched bases: 7. The CDR3 region is CASSPGTGIGYTF. CDR3 bases: TGTGCCAGCAGCCCAGGGACAGGGATAGGCTACACCTTC.

This clonotype was seen more than once but under ten times. V gene TRBV15 combines with J gene TRBJ2-1; D is perhaps TRBD2 (6 bases). The ends were cut back, 5 bases at V and 2 bases at J, with 16 bases in the middle. The CDR3 is 16 residues long. Germline V CDR1 and CDR2: LNHNV, YYDKDF (reference sequence). CDR3 sequence reads: CATSGGISGPYNEQFF. The CDR3 region has the DNA TGTGCCACCAGCGGAGGAATTAGCGGCCCCTACAATGAGCAGTTCTTC.

This clonotype was seen ten or more times. The V call is TRBV2, the J call TRBJ1-6, with 10 positions matching TRBD1. CDR1 and CDR2 from the germline V gene are SNHLY and FYNNEI. V was pared by 9 bases and J by 9 bases, with 5 bases of the junction left unmatched. CDR3 length: 13 amino acids. The CDR3 region is CASMGDRGSPLHF. In DNA, the CDR3 is TGTGCCAGTATGGGGGACAGGGGTTCACCCCTCCACTTT.

This clonotype was observed a handful of times. This chain links TRBV29-1 with TRBJ2-7, with 9 bases identical to TRBD2. Germline assignment: CDR1 SQVTM and CDR2 ANQGSEA. CDR3 length equals 14 residues. CDR3 sequence: CAAGGGKEADEQYF. CDR3 DNA: TGCGCAGCGGGGGGAGGCAAGGAGGCCGACGAGCAGTACTTC.

This clonotype came up a few times. The chain uses TRBV7-2 and TRBJ2-3, with 9 bases fitting TRBD2. Germline V gene lookup returns CDR1 SGHTA and CDR2 FQGNSA. The CDR3 contains 17 residues. The V gene end was trimmed by 5 bases and the J gene end by 5 bases; junction bases not matched to a gene: 14. This CDR3 is CASSQLAGQTLGDTQYF. CDR3 DNA: TGTGCCAGCAGCCAACTAGCGGGCCAAACTCTGGGAGATACGCAGTATTTT.

This clonotype was found many times. CDR3 region: CASSSTGTGTGANVLTF. The DNA of the CDR3 is TGTGCCAGCAGCTCTACCGGGACAGGGACTGGGGCCAACGTCCTGACTTTC. This rearrangement joins TRBV7-8 to TRBJ2-6, with 9 bases identical to TRBD1. The ends lost 4 bases at V and 2 bases at J; junction bases unmatched: 6. The CDR3 covers 17 residues. Germline V gives CDR1 SGHVS, CDR2 FQNEAQ.

The rearrangement joins TRBV5-4 to TRBJ1-2; no clear D gene. Germline V gene sequence: CDR1 SGHNT, CDR2 YYREEE (reference sequence). V was clipped by 2 bases and J by 4 bases, with 9 bases between them. The CDR3 contains 13 residues. CDR3 DNA sequence: TGTGCCAGCAGCTTCGACGACACCTATGGCTACACCTTC. It yields the protein CASSFDDTYGYTF.